A selection of T cell receptor beta chains follows, all from one sample in a study of blood T cell repertoires in COVID-19. Using immunoSEQ multiplex PCR, the repertoire was profiled, and TCRdb retains in-frame clones only, with some absent. Of over 200,000 clones in the sample, roughly 90% are singletons; the top ten hold about 14%. Specimen: PBMCs or T cells enriched from blood (not recorded which). The receptors were gathered from a man in his thirties or forties who had been exposed to COVID-19. Both conserved end residues are part of each CDR3. The D gene is left open where the match is weak. Where a row states a size, it is once, few, many or the class of an expanded clone; other rows omit it.

size	D	V	J	DNA	CDR3
-	-	TRBV14	TRBJ2-2	TGTGCCAGCAGCCAAGAAGGGGGATCCCGGGAGCTGTTTTTT	CASSQEGGSRELFF
few	TRBD1	TRBV19	TRBJ1-5	TGTGCCAGTAGTTTTACAGGGGGGCTCCAGCATTTT	CASSFTGGLQHF
-	TRBD1	TRBV5-6	TRBJ2-6	TGTGCCAGCAGCTTACAGGGGCCTGGGGCCAACGTCCTGACTTTC	CASSLQGPGANVLTF
-	TRBD2	TRBV5-1	TRBJ2-1	TGCGCCAGCAGCTTGGGGACTAGGAACGTGGCAAAGCAGTTCTTC	CASSLGTRNVAKQFF
-	TRBD1	TRBV5-4	TRBJ1-5	TGTGCCAGCAGTCCGGACAGGGGGCATAGTCAGCCCCAGCATTTT	CASSPDRGHSQPQHF
once	-	TRBV2	TRBJ2-5	TGTGCCAGCAGCTCCAGGGCACAAGAGACCCAGTACTTC	CASSSRAQETQYF
-	-	TRBV10-3	TRBJ2-7	TGTGCCATCACCCGACGGGACGTGATGGGGGGTTCCGAGCAGTACTTC	CAITRRDVMGGSEQYF
-	-	TRBV5-5	TRBJ1-2	TGTGCCAGCAGCTTAGCCGGGAACTATGGCTACACCTTC	CASSLAGNYGYTF
once	TRBD2	TRBV5-1	TRBJ2-3	TGCGCCAGCAGAGAGGTAGCGGGTATAACTACGCAGTATTTT	CASREVAGITTQYF
-	TRBD1	TRBV7-9	TRBJ1-4	TGTGCCAGCAGCTTTTCCGATCTCACAGGGGGCTATGAAAAACTGTTTTTT	CASSFSDLTGGYEKLFF
-	-	TRBV6-5	TRBJ1-3	TGTGCCAGCAGTCCCGGACAGCTTGCTGGAAACACCATATATTTT	CASSPGQLAGNTIYF
-	-	TRBV18	TRBJ1-1	TGTGCCAGCTCGAGGGAAATGAACACTGAAGCTTTCTTT	CASSREMNTEAFF
-	-	TRBV25-1	TRBJ1-2	TGTTCACTCGACAGAAACTATGGCTACACCTTC	CSLDRNYGYTF
few	-	TRBV6-4	TRBJ2-3	TGTGCCAGCAGTGACGGGACTAGCACAGATACGCAGTATTTT	CASSDGTSTDTQYF
-	-	TRBV12-3/TRBV12-4	TRBJ2-7	TGTGCCAGCAGTTTGGGAGTGTACTACGAGCAGTACTTC	CASSLGVYYEQYF
few	-	TRBV6-1	TRBJ1-2	TGTGCCAGCAGTGAAGGCCAGGGCTATGGCTACACCTTC	CASSEGQGYGYTF
-	TRBD2	TRBV30	TRBJ2-3	TGTGCCTGGAGTGGGGGACTATCAGATACGCAGTATTTT	CAWSGGLSDTQYF
-	-	TRBV9	TRBJ2-3	TGTGCCAGCAGCGTAGCGGGGTCTAGCACAGATACGCAGTATTTT	CASSVAGSSTDTQYF
-	-	TRBV7-9	TRBJ1-5	TGTGCCAGCCCCGATGCGGGGCAATCCTTCAAGGAGGTCAATCAGCCCCAGCATTTT	CASPDAGQSFKEVNQPQHF
once	TRBD1	TRBV4-1	TRBJ2-2	TGCGCCAGCAGCCAGACAGGGGTAGCCGGGGAGCTGTTTTTT	CASSQTGVAGELFF
-	TRBD1	TRBV12-3/TRBV12-4	TRBJ2-5	TGTGCCAGCCGACAGGGGTCAGAGACCCAGTACTTC	CASRQGSETQYF
few	TRBD1	TRBV19	TRBJ1-1	TGTGCCAGTAGCCAACAGGGGGCTGATGAAGCTTTCTTT	CASSQQGADEAFF
-	-	TRBV5-5	TRBJ2-7	TGTGCCAGCAGCTTGGTGGAGATCGATGAGCAGTACTTC	CASSLVEIDEQYF
once	TRBD1	TRBV19	TRBJ1-2	TGTGCCAGTGAAAGATCTCCGGGACAGAATGATAACTATGGCTACACCTTC	CASERSPGQNDNYGYTF
-	TRBD2	TRBV4-1	TRBJ2-5	TGCGCCAGCAGCCAAGGTGGCCAGCGGGGGTTCCAAGAGACCCAGTACTTC	CASSQGGQRGFQETQYF
-	-	TRBV11-2	TRBJ1-1	TGTGCCAGCAGCTTAGGTTCCATTGCTGAAGCTTTCTTT	CASSLGSIAEAFF
-	-	TRBV5-1	TRBJ1-4	TGCGCCAGCAGCGGCGGGCCCTCAGAAGAAAAACTGTTTTTT	CASSGGPSEEKLFF
-	-	TRBV10-2	TRBJ1-5	TGCGCCAGCAGCCCGCTATTAGGGGTGAATCAGCCCCAGCATTTT	CASSPLLGVNQPQHF
few	-	TRBV6-1	TRBJ2-2	TGTGCCAGCAGTGAAGCGTCCAGGGGAAGGCGCACCGGGGAGCTGTTTTTT	CASSEASRGRRTGELFF
-	-	TRBV7-5	TRBJ2-3	TGTGTCAGAAGCCGAAATAGATGCCGGGGTGACACGCAGTATTTT	CVRSRNRCRGDTQYF
-	-	TRBV3-1/TRBV3-2	TRBJ1-2	TGTGCCAGCAGCCAAGATCAGGTGGGGCTCTATGGCTACACCTTC	CASSQDQVGLYGYTF
-	-	TRBV11-2	TRBJ2-5	TGTGCCAGCAGCTTAGCCCCGCGGCGGCAAGAGACCCAGTACTTC	CASSLAPRRQETQYF
once	-	TRBV9	TRBJ2-7	TGTGCCAGCAGCGTAGAGTTAGGGACTTACGGCTACGAGCAGTACTTC	CASSVELGTYGYEQYF
-	TRBD2	TRBV13	TRBJ2-1	TGTGCCAGCAGTTATAGCGGGGTGACCTACAATGAGCAGTTCTTC	CASSYSGVTYNEQFF
once	TRBD1	TRBV19	TRBJ2-2	TGTGCCAGTAGTTGGGCAGGGGGTAACACCGGGGAGCTGTTTTTT	CASSWAGGNTGELFF
-	TRBD2	TRBV5-1	TRBJ2-1	TGCGCCAGCAGCCTAGGGACTAGTTTAAATGAGCAGTTCTTC	CASSLGTSLNEQFF
-	TRBD2	TRBV5-5	TRBJ2-7	TGTGCCAGCAGCTTCGGGACTAAACCCACCCCTCTAATATACGAGCAGTACTTC	CASSFGTKPTPLIYEQYF
-	-	TRBV2	TRBJ1-5	TGTGCCAGCAGTGAAGGGTGGGGCAGGCAGCCCCAGCATTTT	CASSEGWGRQPQHF
-	TRBD1	TRBV6-5	TRBJ2-7	TGTGCCAGCAGTCCCCAGACAGGGCGGGAGCAGTACTTC	CASSPQTGREQYF
-	-	TRBV11-2	TRBJ1-6	TGTGCCAGCAGTTACTGGGGGCCGAGCTCCTATAATTCACCCCTCCACTTT	CASSYWGPSSYNSPLHF
once	TRBD1	TRBV7-2	TRBJ2-3	TGTGCCAGCAGCTTACGGCCCAGGGGGCCTAGCACAGATACGCAGTATTTT	CASSLRPRGPSTDTQYF
-	-	TRBV5-4	TRBJ2-2	TGTGCCAGCAGCGGAAAGGGGAATCCGAACACCGGGGAGCTGTTTTTT	CASSGKGNPNTGELFF
once	TRBD1	TRBV5-8	TRBJ1-3	TGTGCCAGCAGCATTAGACCCTACGGGACAGCGGGAAACACCATATATTTT	CASSIRPYGTAGNTIYF
-	-	TRBV5-5	TRBJ1-1	TGTGCCAGCAGCTCCTTTACAGGCCAAAACACTGAAGCTTTCTTT	CASSSFTGQNTEAFF
-	-	TRBV30	TRBJ1-5	TGTGCCTGGAATCGGGGGAATCAGCCCCAGCATTTT	CAWNRGNQPQHF
-	-	TRBV15	TRBJ1-2	TGTGCCACCAGCACAGGACAGCACTATGGCTACACCTTC	CATSTGQHYGYTF
-	TRBD1	TRBV19	TRBJ1-5	TGTGCCAGTAGTAGCGACAGGGACTATCAGCCCCAGCATTTT	CASSSDRDYQPQHF
-	-	TRBV5-1	TRBJ1-5	TGCGCCAGCAGCGAAGGGGCAAATCAGCCCCAGCATTTT	CASSEGANQPQHF
-	-	TRBV6-5	TRBJ1-6	TGTGCCAGCAGTTACTCAGGCGGAAATTCACCCCTCCACTTT	CASSYSGGNSPLHF
-	-	TRBV6-2/TRBV6-3	TRBJ1-5	TGTGCCAGCAGCATTACAGAGAATCAGCCCCAGCATTTT	CASSITENQPQHF
-	TRBD2	TRBV2	TRBJ2-3	TGTGCCAGCCTTGACGGGGGGATCACAGATACGCAGTATTTT	CASLDGGITDTQYF
-	TRBD1	TRBV7-2	TRBJ2-7	TGTGCCAGCAGCTTAGTGGGGACAGGGGACTACGAGCAGTACTTC	CASSLVGTGDYEQYF
-	TRBD1	TRBV9	TRBJ2-1	TGTGCCAGCAGCTCCCAGACAGGGTTGAGGTTCTTC	CASSSQTGLRFF
-	TRBD2	TRBV5-8	TRBJ2-1	TGTGCCAGCAGCACATTCCCCGGGCTAGCGGCCAACAATGAGCAGTTCTTC	CASSTFPGLAANNEQFF
-	TRBD1	TRBV4-1	TRBJ1-2	TGCGCCAGCAGCCAACCGGGACAGGCACTCTATGGCTACACCTTC	CASSQPGQALYGYTF
-	TRBD1	TRBV27	TRBJ2-7	TGTGCCAGCAGCTACGTACCGGGACAGGGGTTTCACGAGCAGTACTTC	CASSYVPGQGFHEQYF
once	-	TRBV6-1	TRBJ1-1	TGTGCCAGCAGTGAAGTTAATCGGGGAGCTTTCTTT	CASSEVNRGAFF
-	-	TRBV27	TRBJ2-1	TGTGCCAGCAGTTTTGAGGGGGGGAGGTTAAATGAGCAGTTCTTC	CASSFEGGRLNEQFF
-	TRBD2	TRBV5-1	TRBJ2-5	TGCGCCAGCAGCGGGGGGACTAGCGTCGGAGAGACCCAGTACTTC	CASSGGTSVGETQYF
-	-	TRBV5-1	TRBJ1-2	TGCGCCAGCAGCTTAGCCCAGGGGCAAAATGGCTACACCTTC	CASSLAQGQNGYTF